This T cell receptor beta chain was recovered during a study of blood T cell repertoires in COVID-19. Study-wide background: Sites across the United States, Italy and Spain contributed samples from acute and convalescent COVID-19. Sources were T cells, B-cell-depleted T cells, or PBMCs; the material itself was cDNA or gDNA.

As processed by the authors: Estimation of nucleated cell counts relied on the amplification of reference gene primers. The repertoire was sequenced with immunoSEQ multiplex PCR; TCRdb's copy has only in-frame clones and lacks some. V and J calls and clone size come straight from that table; D and trimming were deduced from the DNA. The repertoire holds about 43,000 clones, with around 79% as singletons. The CDR3 covers 16 residues. V shed 5 bases and J shed 0 bases, with 17 bases lying between them. Germline CDR1 and CDR2: MGHRA and YSYEKL. The chain recombines TRBV4-1 with TRBJ2-7; D remains unclear. The sequence was obtained from a woman aged 60 to 75 with acute or convalescent COVID-19. The source material was peripheral blood. This chain's CDR3 is CASSLSVMADSYEQYF. The CDR3 nucleotides read TGCGCCAGCAGCTTAAGCGTGATGGCAGACTCCTACGAGCAGTACTTC.